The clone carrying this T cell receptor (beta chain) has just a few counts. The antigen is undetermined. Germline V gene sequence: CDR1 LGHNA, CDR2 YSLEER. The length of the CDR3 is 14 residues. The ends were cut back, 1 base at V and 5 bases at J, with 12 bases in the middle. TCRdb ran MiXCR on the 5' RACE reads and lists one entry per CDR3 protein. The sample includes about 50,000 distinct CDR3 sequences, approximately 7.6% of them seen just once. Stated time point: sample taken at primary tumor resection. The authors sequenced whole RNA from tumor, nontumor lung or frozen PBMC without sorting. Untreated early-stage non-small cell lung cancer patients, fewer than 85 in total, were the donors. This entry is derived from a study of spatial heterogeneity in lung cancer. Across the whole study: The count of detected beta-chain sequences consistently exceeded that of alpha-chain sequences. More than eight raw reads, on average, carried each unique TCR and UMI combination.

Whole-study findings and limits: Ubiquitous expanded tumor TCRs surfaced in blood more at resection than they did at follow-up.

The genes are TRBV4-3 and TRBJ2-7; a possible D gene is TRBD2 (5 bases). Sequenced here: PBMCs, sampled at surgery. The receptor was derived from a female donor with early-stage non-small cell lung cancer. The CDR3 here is CASSQGLASDEQYF. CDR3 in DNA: TGCGCCAGCAGCCAAGGGCTAGCCAGTGACGAGCAGTACTTC.